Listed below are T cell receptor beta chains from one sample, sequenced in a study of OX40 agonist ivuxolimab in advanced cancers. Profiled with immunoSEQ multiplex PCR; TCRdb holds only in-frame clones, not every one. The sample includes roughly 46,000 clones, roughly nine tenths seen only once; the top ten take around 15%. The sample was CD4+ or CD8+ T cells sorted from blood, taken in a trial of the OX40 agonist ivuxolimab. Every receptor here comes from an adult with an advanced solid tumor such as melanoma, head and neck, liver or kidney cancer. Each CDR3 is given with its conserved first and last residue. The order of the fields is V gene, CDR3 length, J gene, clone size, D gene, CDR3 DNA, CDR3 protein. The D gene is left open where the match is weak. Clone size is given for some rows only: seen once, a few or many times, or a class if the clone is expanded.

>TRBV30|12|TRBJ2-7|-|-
TGTGCCTGGGAGACCCCGGGCTACGAGCAGTACTTC
CAWETPGYEQYF
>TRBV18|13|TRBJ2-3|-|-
TGTGCCAGCTCATCCCCTAGCACAGATACGCAGTATTTT
CASSSPSTDTQYF
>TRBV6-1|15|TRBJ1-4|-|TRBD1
TGTGCCAGCAGCGCCGGGACAGGGCCATATGAAAAACTGTTTTTT
CASSAGTGPYEKLFF
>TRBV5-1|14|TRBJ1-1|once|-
TGCGCCAGCAGCTTGGTGCGGGGGAACACTGAAGCTTTCTTT
CASSLVRGNTEAFF
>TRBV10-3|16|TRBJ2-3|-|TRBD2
TGTGCCATCAGCGCCGGACTAGCGGGAGTGACAGATACGCAGTATTTT
CAISAGLAGVTDTQYF
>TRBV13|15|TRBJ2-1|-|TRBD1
TGTGCCAGCGGGTTCAGGGGGAGCTCCTACAATGAGCAGTTCTTC
CASGFRGSSYNEQFF
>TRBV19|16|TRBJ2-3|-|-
TGTGCCAGTAGCGATGAGGGGTATTTTAGAGGAGATACGCAGTATTTT
CASSDEGYFRGDTQYF
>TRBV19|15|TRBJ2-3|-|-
TGTGCCAGTAGTATAGGTGGGAACAACGAAGATACGCAGTATTTT
CASSIGGNNEDTQYF
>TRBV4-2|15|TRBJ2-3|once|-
TGTGCCAGCAGCCAAGACAGGGGGGGCACAGATACGCAGTATTTT
CASSQDRGGTDTQYF
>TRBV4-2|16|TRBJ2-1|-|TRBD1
TGTGCCAGCAGCCCCCATGGGACAGGGGGCTCTGATGAGCAGTTCTTC
CASSPHGTGGSDEQFF
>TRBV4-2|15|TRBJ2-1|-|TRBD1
TGTGCCAGCAGCCAAACCACAGGGGGCTACAATGAGCAGTTCTTC
CASSQTTGGYNEQFF
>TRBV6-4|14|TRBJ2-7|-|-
TGTGCCAGCAGTGTCGGACCTAGGGATTACGAGCAGTACTTC
CASSVGPRDYEQYF
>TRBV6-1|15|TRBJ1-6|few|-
TGTGCCAGCAGTAGAGGGGGGATAAGGGATTCACCCCTCCACTTT
CASSRGGIRDSPLHF
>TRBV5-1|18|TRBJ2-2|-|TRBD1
TGCGCCAGCAGCTTGGGACAGGGGTTTGATGTGTACACCGGGGAGCTGTTTTTT
CASSLGQGFDVYTGELFF
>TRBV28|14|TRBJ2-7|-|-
TGTGCCAGCTCCCCCAGCGGGTTCTCCTACGAGCAGTACTTC
CASSPSGFSYEQYF
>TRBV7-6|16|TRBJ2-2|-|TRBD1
TGTGCCAGCAGCGACCGACCGGGACAGGGCGCCGGGGAGCTGTTTTTT
CASSDRPGQGAGELFF
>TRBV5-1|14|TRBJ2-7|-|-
TGCGCCAGCAGCGCGGGATCACTCGCGGGGGAGCAGTACTTC
CASSAGSLAGEQYF
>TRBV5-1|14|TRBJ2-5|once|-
TGCGCCAGCAGCTTGGCTGAGGTACGCGAGACCCAGTACTTC
CASSLAEVRETQYF
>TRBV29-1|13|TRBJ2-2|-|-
TGCAGCGTAGTAGACAGTTACACCGGGGAGCTGTTTTTT
CSVVDSYTGELFF
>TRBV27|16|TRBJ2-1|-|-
TGTGCCAGCAGTCTTTTAGCGGTAGACTCCTACAATGAGCAGTTCTTC
CASSLLAVDSYNEQFF
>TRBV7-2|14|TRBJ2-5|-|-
TGTGCCAGCAGCTCCTACGGGGGACGGGAGACCCAGTACTTC
CASSSYGGRETQYF
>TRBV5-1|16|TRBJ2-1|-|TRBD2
TGCGCCAGCAATGGGGCGGGAGGGAGCTCCTACAATGAGCAGTTCTTC
CASNGAGGSSYNEQFF
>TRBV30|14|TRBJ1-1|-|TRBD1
TGTGCCTGGAGCCCGGGACAGACCCTCGCTGAAGCTTTCTTT
CAWSPGQTLAEAFF
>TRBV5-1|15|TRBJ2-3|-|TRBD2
TGCGCCAGCACCCGGACTAGCGGACTCACAGATACGCAGTATTTT
CASTRTSGLTDTQYF
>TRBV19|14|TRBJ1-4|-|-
TGTGCCAGTAGTATGGGGCGTGTTGAAGAAAAACTGTTTTTT
CASSMGRVEEKLFF
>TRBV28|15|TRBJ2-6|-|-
TGTGCCAGCGGGGACGGCGGACGAGGGGCCAACGTCCTGACTTTC
CASGDGGRGANVLTF
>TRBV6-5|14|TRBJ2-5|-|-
TGTGCCAGCAGTTCCCCGACAGAACAAGAGACCCAGTACTTC
CASSSPTEQETQYF
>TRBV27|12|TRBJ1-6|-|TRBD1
TGTGCCAGCCGACAGGGGTATTCACCCCTCCACTTT
CASRQGYSPLHF